The 22 T cell receptor beta chains below were found in one sample sequenced in a study of blood T cell repertoires in COVID-19. TCRdb's table, derived via immunoSEQ multiplex PCR, lists solely in-frame clones and lacks some. Of hundreds of thousands of clones listed, around 86% are singletons. The sequenced sample was PBMCs or T cells enriched from blood (not recorded which). The receptors come from a man between 18 and 29 years old who had recovered from COVID-19.

The chain recombines TRBV5-1 with TRBJ1-2, with D possibly matching TRBD1 (5 bases). Trimming cost V 3 bases and J 8 bases, with 20 bases left between them. The CDR3 extends over 15 amino acids. Germline assignment: CDR1 SGHRS and CDR2 YFSETQ. CDR3 sequence: CASSSSTGTGRGYTF. CDR3 DNA: TGCGCCAGCAGCTCCTCTACAGGTACCGGTCGCGGCTACACCTTC.

This clone was seen only a few times. CDR3 DNA: TGCGCCAGCAGCCTAGCAGAGAATTCACCCCTCCACTTT. It codes for CASSLAENSPLHF. V is TRBV4-1 and J is TRBJ1-6; no clear D gene. V lost 4 bases and J lost 7, with 8 bases in between. The CDR3 is 13 amino acids. Per the germline V gene, CDR1 is MGHRA and CDR2 is YSYEKL.

The rearrangement links TRBV21-1 to TRBJ1-2; the table assigns TRBD1, which was not confirmed against the DNA. TRBV21-1 is given as a pseudogene. The CDR3 contains 23 residues. This CDR3 reads CASRTAPGHTSPRARLLDYGYTF. CDR3 DNA: TGTGCCAGCAGGACTGCCCCCGGACATACCTCACCACGAGCGCGGCTATTAGACTATGGCTACACCTTC.

The chain uses TRBV27 and TRBJ2-5, with 8 positions matching TRBD1. With V trimmed by 6 bases and J by 5 bases, 5 bases remained unmatched. CDR1 is MNHEY, CDR2 SMNVEV, per germline (reference sequence). CDR3 size: 13 residues. CDR3 nucleotides: TGTGCCAGCAGAAGGAACAGGGGGGAGACCCAGTACTTC. Translation: CASRRNRGETQYF.

CDR3 DNA sequence: TGTGCCAGCAGTCCGCTTACAGGGGCGGCTGAAGCTTTCTTT. Amino acid sequence: CASSPLTGAAEAFF. The V call is TRBV3-1 (or the pseudogene TRBV3-2), the J call TRBJ1-1; 7 bases align to TRBD1. The CDR3 runs 14 residues. Germline CDR1 and CDR2: LGHDT and YNNKEL (reference sequence). The trim removed 6 bases at V and 6 bases at J, leaving 10 bases unmatched.

The chain combines TRBV15 with TRBJ1-2; 7 bases agree with TRBD1. V lost 0 bases, J lost 8 bases, and 15 bases stayed unmatched. Germline assignment: CDR1 LNHNV and CDR2 YYDKDF (reference sequence). The CDR3 is 17 amino acids. In nucleotides, the CDR3 is TGTGCCACCAGCAGAGACTTGGTCGACAGGGTTTCTCGGGGCTACACCTTC. The encoded protein is CATSRDLVDRVSRGYTF.

This chain connects TRBV28 to TRBJ2-7, with TRBD2 as a possible D gene (6 bases). CDR1 is MDHEN and CDR2 is SYDVKM in the germline V gene. The V end lost 1 base, the J end lost 3 bases, and 16 bases lay between the germline ends. The CDR3 totals 16 residues. The CDR3 loop reads CASSLSGTYSGYEQYF. CDR3 in DNA: TGTGCCAGCAGTTTATCCGGGACCTATAGCGGCTACGAGCAGTACTTC.

This clone was found a few times. The J gene is TRBJ2-1, the V gene TRBV5-4; perhaps TRBD2 as D (6 bases). The germline V gene has CDR1 SGHNT and CDR2 YYREEE (reference sequence). The CDR3 sequence is 15 residues long. The germline V and J ends were trimmed by 3 bases and 3 bases, with 13 bases remaining between them. The CDR3 region is CASSSTGRNYNEQFF. DNA for the CDR3: TGTGCCAGCAGCTCAACTGGGAGGAACTACAATGAGCAGTTCTTC.

The rearrangement links TRBV21-1 to TRBJ1-2; the D call in the table, TRBD1, was not verified against the DNA. TRBV21-1 has pseudogene status. This CDR3 has 15 amino acids. The CDR3 reads CASSKATGSSYGYTF. In DNA, the CDR3 is TGTGCCAGCAGCAAAGCTACAGGGTCCTCCTATGGCTACACCTTC.

The chain couples TRBV18 to TRBJ2-7, with TRBD1 matching over 11 bases. The CDR3 is 14 residues long. Germline CDR1 reads KGHSH; CDR2 reads LQKENI. Trimming took 6 bases from V and 6 from J; bases not matched to a gene: 7. The CDR3 DNA is TGTGCCAGCTCCCCGGACAGGGGGCCGCTCGAGCAGTACTTC. Translation: CASSPDRGPLEQYF.

This clone was seen just once. The rearrangement joins TRBV5-4 to TRBJ2-4, with 9 bases fitting TRBD1. Trimming took 4 bases from V and 3 from J; bases not matched to a gene: 8. Per the germline V gene, CDR1 is SGHNT and CDR2 is YYREEE (reference sequence). The CDR3 totals 16 residues. CDR3 sequence (DNA): TGTGCCAGCAGCCCAGACAGGGGGGGAGGCAAAAACATTCAGTACTTC. The encoded protein is CASSPDRGGGKNIQYF.

The chain couples TRBV5-8 to TRBJ2-1; 8 bases line up with TRBD2. V shed 7 bases and J 0 bases; nucleotides not matched to a gene: 3. The V gene's germline CDR1 is SGHTS and CDR2 YDEGEE. The CDR3 is 14 amino acids. CDR3 nucleotide sequence: TGTGCCAGCGTAGCGGGGAGCTCCTACAATGAGCAGTTCTTC. This sequence encodes CASVAGSSYNEQFF.

CDR3 in amino acids: CASSLGSGTSYEQYF. CDR3 DNA: TGTGCCAGCAGCTTAGGTAGTGGTACCTCCTACGAGCAGTACTTC. The genes are TRBV7-8 and TRBJ2-7, with D uncertain. CDR3 length: 15 amino acids. V gave up 1 base and J gave up 0 bases, with 10 bases separating them. Germline assignment: CDR1 SGHVS and CDR2 FQNEAQ.

This chain connects TRBV28 to TRBJ2-3, with D perhaps TRBD2 (5 bases). This CDR3 region has 16 residues. Germline V CDR1 and CDR2: MDHEN, SYDVKM. The ends were cut back, 6 bases at V and 2 bases at J, with 18 bases in the middle. DNA of the CDR3: TGTGCCAGCAGCTCGAGGTTCGGGGAAACCACAGATACGCAGTATTTT. It is translated as CASSSRFGETTDTQYF.

Concerning this clone: One end of the junction fails to match germline, which may point to a read error. V is TRBV4-1 and J is TRBJ2-7; 11 bases line up with TRBD2. The CDR3 spans 16 residues. CDR1 is MGHRA and CDR2 is YSYEKL in the germline V gene. The CDR3 region is CASGQEGSSGRSEQYF. Written as DNA, the CDR3 is TGCGCCAGCGGCCAAGAAGGGTCTAGCGGGAGGAGCGAGCAGTACTTC.

The V gene is TRBV10-1, the J gene TRBJ1-6; TRBD1 might be the D (6 bases). The CDR3 covers 14 residues. V lost 7 bases and J 6 bases, leaving 13 bases between the germline ends. CDR1 is WNHNN and CDR2 is SYGVQD in the germline V gene (reference sequence). The CDR3: CASIDRSFNSPLHF. The CDR3 nucleotides are TGCGCCAGCATCGACAGGAGTTTTAATTCACCCCTCCACTTT.

This chain joins TRBV19 and TRBJ1-1; D is undetermined. Germline V gives CDR1 LNHDA, CDR2 SQIVND (reference sequence). Trimming took 3 bases from V and 1 from J, leaving 9 bases between them. The CDR3 length is 14 residues. CDR3 in DNA: TGTGCCAGTAGTATTTGGGAGACGAACACTGAAGCTTTCTTT. It specifies CASSIWETNTEAFF.

In nucleotides, the CDR3 is TGTGCCTGGAGTGTGGACAGTGTCAATCAGCCCCAGCATTTT. Its translation: CAWSVDSVNQPQHF. This chain joins TRBV30 and TRBJ1-5; the D gene is possibly TRBD1 (6 bases). The CDR3 has 14 residues. Germline V lookup: CDR1 GTSNPN, CDR2 SVGIG (reference sequence). Trimming removed 0 bases at V and 3 bases at J, with 9 bases between.

This clone was detected many times. The chain uses TRBV6-5 and TRBJ2-3, with TRBD1 matching over 8 bases. The CDR3 has 15 residues. Germline values: CDR1 MNHEY, CDR2 SVGAGI. The ends lost 7 bases at V and 1 base at J; junction bases unmatched: 7. The CDR3 DNA sequence: TGTGCCAGCACTGTGGAGACAGGGGGCACAGATACGCAGTATTTT. Translating gives CASTVETGGTDTQYF.

The V gene is TRBV6-5, the J gene TRBJ2-7; 7 nucleotides match TRBD1. This CDR3 spans 13 amino acids. The V gene's germline CDR1 is MNHEY and CDR2 SVGAGI. The V gene end was trimmed by 2 bases and the J gene end by 6 bases; junction bases not matched to a gene: 4. CDR3 amino acids: CASSYADRTEQYF. CDR3 coding DNA: TGTGCCAGCAGTTACGCGGACAGGACCGAGCAGTACTTC.

The CDR3 here is CASSPGLGRTNEKLFF. CDR3 DNA: TGTGCCAGCAGCCCCGGACTGGGGAGGACTAATGAAAAACTGTTTTTT. The gene calls are TRBV7-6 and TRBJ1-4; D is unresolved. The germline gives CDR1 SGHVS, CDR2 FNYEAQ. V lost 5 bases to trimming and J lost 2 bases, with 15 bases between them. The CDR3 totals 16 residues.

The V gene is TRBV27, the J gene TRBJ2-2; 14 positions match TRBD2. The CDR3 spans 19 residues. After removal of 6 bases from V and 4 bases from J, the junction contained 13 bases not matched to a gene. Germline values: CDR1 MNHEY, CDR2 SMNVEV (reference sequence). The CDR3 protein is CASRPLGTSGGWGTGELFF. CDR3 bases: TGTGCCAGCAGGCCTCTCGGGACTAGCGGGGGCTGGGGCACCGGGGAGCTGTTTTTT.